The 2 T cell receptor beta chains below come from one sample, sequenced in a study of T cell changes during pregnancy in multiple sclerosis. Profiled with immunoSEQ multiplex PCR; TCRdb holds only in-frame clones, not every one. The sample has about 38,000 clones, around 92% seen once. Sequencing used CD8+ T cells from peripheral blood mononuclear cells, obtained in the third trimester of pregnancy. These receptors all stem from a female donor with multiple sclerosis, enrolled in a pregnancy study.

V usage is TRBV30 and J usage is TRBJ2-1; D uncertain. V shed 0 bases and J shed 4 bases, with 7 bases lying between them. The CDR3 has 13 residues. The germline V gene has CDR1 GTSNPN and CDR2 SVGIG (reference sequence). The CDR3 DNA is TGTGCCTGGAGTGTGGTCAGTTACAATGAGCAGTTCTTC. Translated: CAWSVVSYNEQFF.

The genes are TRBV7-3 and TRBJ2-7, with 8 bases that match TRBD1. Germline CDR1 is SGHTA and CDR2 is FQGTGA. The CDR3 is 14 residues long. The trim removed 5 bases at V and 5 bases at J, leaving 8 bases unmatched. DNA of the CDR3: TGTGCCAGCAGCGCCTCAGGGGGCTGGGACGAGCAGTACTTC. Its protein is CASSASGGWDEQYF.